Following are 16 T cell receptor beta chains from one sample sequenced in a study of tumor-infiltrating lymphocytes in primary liver carcinoma. The template, approximately 500 ng total RNA, yielded TCR beta cDNA made with a constant-region primer. The TCR beta library was amplified through three nested multiplex PCR rounds in a modified ARM-PCR procedure. For around 10 cycles apiece, the opening two PCR rounds ran with TRBV1-TRBV30 forward primers and a C-beta reverse primer. TCRdb re-derived calls from the multiplex PCR reads in MiXCR, one entry per CDR3 protein. Here the sample spans 70,000 to 85,000 distinct CDR3 sequences, 65% to 75% being singletons. The source material, about 19-30 mg of unsorted bulk tissue, was used to co-extract RNA and DNA. The specimen sequenced was liver tumor tissue from sampling region 4. Subset indicated: tumor region T4, right-lateral pole. These receptor sequences come from a woman in her sixties or seventies with primary liver carcinoma and hepatitis B virus infection.

The V gene is TRBV5-1, the J gene TRBJ1-2; D unclear. CDR1 is SGHRS, CDR2 YFSETQ, per germline. Trimming pared 5 bases from V and 3 bases from J, leaving 11 bases between. This CDR3 spans 13 amino acids. CDR3: CASRSTEDYGYTF. In nucleotides, the CDR3 is TGCGCCAGCAGGTCAACGGAGGACTATGGCTACACCTTC.

V is TRBV7-8 and J is TRBJ1-5, with D tentatively TRBD1 (5 bases). Per germline, CDR1 SGHVS and CDR2 FQNEAQ. The CDR3 contains 13 residues. CDR3 amino acids: CTGSLGANQPQHF. In nucleotides, the CDR3 is TGTACCGGCAGCTTAGGGGCTAATCAGCCCCAGCATTTT.

CDR3 sequence reads: CGRSLPGLAGGELFF. The CDR3 DNA sequence: TGTGGCAGAAGCCTTCCGGGACTAGCCGGCGGGGAGCTGTTTTTT. This chain connects TRBV28 to TRBJ2-2; 9 bases map to TRBD2. Germline values: CDR1 MDHEN, CDR2 SYDVKM. The CDR3 extends over 15 amino acids.

Comment on this clonotype: Just one base apart from a much larger clone, this may be a read error. The J gene is TRBJ1-1, the V gene TRBV28; TRBD1 aligns across 7 bases. This CDR3 has 13 amino acids. Germline V gene data show CDR1 as MDHEN and CDR2 as SYDVKM. CDR3 in amino acids: CVSLTTGRQDVFF. For the CDR3, the DNA is TGTGTCAGCTTAACGACAGGGAGGCAGGATGTCTTCTTT. The full variable domain, its missing parts supplied by reference TRBV28 and TRBJ1-1, is DVKVTQSSRYLVKRTGEKVFLECVQDMDHENMFWYRQDPGLGLRLIYFSYDVKMKEKGDIPEGYSVSREKKERFSLILESASTNQTSMYLCVSLTTGRQDVFFGQGTRLTVV.

Concerning this clonotype itself: The junction differs from germline at one of its ends, possibly a read error. The rearrangement joins TRBV7-4 to TRBJ1-5; no firm D call. The CDR3 has 14 residues. Germline-derived CDR1 and CDR2 are SGHVT and SQSDAQ. The CDR3: CASGFSGRNQPQHF. The CDR3, as DNA: TGTGCCAGCGGCTTTTCCGGGCGTAATCAGCCCCAGCATTTT.

A note on this clonotype: A read error is likely, as this CDR3 ends without the conserved phenylalanine or tryptophan. Because the CDR3's place on the DNA is in doubt, the DNA is left out and the CDR3 is given as listed by TCRdb. The genes are TRBV29-1 and TRBJ1-1; the tabulated D call, TRBD1, remains unverified against the DNA. The CDR3 length equals 14 residues, ends included. CDR1 is SQVTM and CDR2 is ANQGSEA in the germline V gene. The CDR3 is CSVAQGARNTEALS.

As for this clonotype: The germline gene is not matched at one end of the junction; a read error may be the cause. The chain carries TRBV29-1 and TRBJ2-2; weak D call: TRBD2 (6 bases). CDR3 length: 13 residues. Germline V CDR1 and CDR2: SQVTM, ANQGSEA. In nucleotides, the CDR3 is TGCAGCGTCACGGGGCACTTGGGCGGGGAACTGTTATTT. It translates to CSVTGHLGGELLF.

The chain employs TRBV30 and TRBJ2-2; 7 bases agree with TRBD2. The CDR3 runs 16 residues. The V gene's germline CDR1 is GTSNPN and CDR2 SVGIG (reference sequence). Trimming took 0 bases from V and 4 from J; bases not matched to a gene: 8. CDR3 sequence: CAWSVQRGKSTGELFF. The DNA of the CDR3 is TGTGCCTGGAGTGTACAGCGGGGAAAGAGCACCGGGGAGCTGTTTTTT.

The gene calls are TRBV4-2 and TRBJ2-7; D is perhaps TRBD1 or TRBD2 (6 bases each). Germline loops: CDR1 LGHNA, CDR2 YNFKEQ. Trimming removed 5 bases from V and 6 bases from J, with 14 bases in between. The CDR3 totals 13 residues. CDR3 coding DNA: TGTGCCAGCAGCAAGGGGACGGGGGCCGAGCAGTACTTC. It encodes CASSKGTGAEQYF.

In the case of this clonotype: The junction shows a germline mismatch at one end, possibly a read error. The J gene is TRBJ2-3, the V gene TRBV6-1; D not resolved. The CDR3 totals 14 residues. The germline V gene encodes CDR1 MNHNS and CDR2 SASEGT. CDR3 loop: CASSDGGPTDAQYF. Here the CDR3 DNA reads TGTGCCAGCAGCGATGGTGGCCCTACAGATGCGCAGTATTTT.

This clonotype was observed once. This may come from a read error, since a much larger clone is one base off. This chain connects TRBV28 to TRBJ2-5; possibly TRBD2 for D (5 bases). Germline lookup yields CDR1 MDHEN and CDR2 SYDVKM. The CDR3 runs to 12 residues. CDR3 loop: CASSTPLEVQHF. CDR3 nucleotide sequence: TGTGCCAGCAGTACACCTCTGGAGGTCCAGCACTTC.

Regarding this clonotype: At one end, the junction sequence differs from germline, possibly due to a read error. The rearrangement links TRBV5-1 to TRBJ2-7, with TRBD2 matching 11 bases. In germline, CDR1 is SGHRS, CDR2 YFSETQ. The CDR3 has 15 amino acids. As DNA, the CDR3 is TGCGCCAGCAACACCTTAGCGGGAGGGCCTAACGAGCACTACTTC. Protein: CASNTLAGGPNEHYF.

A note on this clonotype: Being one base from a much bigger clone, this may be a read error. This rearrangement joins TRBV28 to TRBJ2-3; 7 bases map to TRBD2. The V gene end was trimmed by 3 bases and the J gene end by 2 bases; junction bases not matched to a gene: 5. Germline CDR1 MDHEN, CDR2 SYDVKM. This CDR3 comprises 15 residues. CDR3 coding DNA: TGTGCCAGCAGTTTCAGGAGCGGGGACACAGATACGCAGTATTTT. Its translation is CASSFRSGDTDTQYF.

This clonotype was seen ten or more times. V usage is TRBV6-6 and J usage is TRBJ1-2, with D unresolved. The V gene lost 8 bases and the J gene lost 8 bases, with 15 bases spanning the gap. This CDR3 has 12 amino acids. Germline CDR1 MNHNY, CDR2 SVGAGI (reference sequence). CDR3 in amino acids: CASSQTREGYTF. The DNA of the CDR3 is TGTGCCAGCTCCCAGACGAGGGAGGGCTACACCTTC.

This clonotype was recorded once. V is TRBV11-2 and J is TRBJ1-2, with D tentatively TRBD1 (5 bases). Germline loops: CDR1 SGHAT, CDR2 FQNNGV. CDR3 length: 17 residues. Trimming stripped 4 bases from V and 3 bases from J, with 21 bases between. This chain's CDR3 is CASSSDPTRALHYGYTF. In DNA, the CDR3 is TGTGCCAGCAGCTCAGATCCGACCAGGGCGCTGCACTATGGCTACACCTTC.

There are a few counts of this clonotype. This clone may be a read error of a much larger clone one base away. The CDR3: CASMKGAANQSQHF. Written as DNA, the CDR3 is TGTGCCAGCATGAAAGGCGCGGCTAATCAGTCCCAGCATTTT. The chain links TRBV6-1 to TRBJ1-5, with unresolved D. CDR3 length: 14 amino acids. Per germline, CDR1 MNHNS and CDR2 SASEGT.